This is a list of T cell receptor beta chains from one sample in a study of cytotoxic CD8 clonotypes in ibrutinib-treated CLL. Some clones are missing from TCRdb's copy, which holds only in-frame ones; the method was immunoSEQ multiplex PCR. The sample lists about 140,000 clones; more than 75% were seen once. Sample: PBMCs, taken after 36 months of ibrutinib treatment. The source is a human donor with chronic lymphocytic leukemia. CDR3s include the opening cysteine and the closing phenylalanine or tryptophan. Each record gives: CDR3 protein, J gene, V gene.

CAWSTNSPLHF	TRBJ1-6	TRBV30
CASSYPGLAPLLDTQYF	TRBJ2-3	TRBV7-2
CASSPRSDPGEQYF	TRBJ2-7	TRBV18
CASSLDQVNSGNTIYF	TRBJ1-3	TRBV5-1
CASSSQSGTGNNEQFF	TRBJ2-1	TRBV11-1
CASSPQPMVQQGYTEAFF	TRBJ1-1	TRBV7-3
CSARDNYEQYF	TRBJ2-7	TRBV20-1
CASSLGTGNQPQHF	TRBJ1-5	TRBV5-1
CASNQFSGQGFGYTF	TRBJ1-2	TRBV5-1
CAWSDRTSGSFYF	TRBJ2-7	TRBV30
CATSRSKGTTAGYNEQFF	TRBJ2-1	TRBV15
CASSLRAGGGDEQYF	TRBJ2-7	TRBV11-1
CASSYSAGRHTEAFF	TRBJ1-1	TRBV6-5
CASSPRTSVFSDTQYF	TRBJ2-3	TRBV18
CASSPQVSSGNTIYF	TRBJ1-3	TRBV7-9
CASSRDGYEKLFF	TRBJ1-4	TRBV18
CASNRLAGDRDEQYF	TRBJ2-7	TRBV2
CASGDESSYEQYF	TRBJ2-7	TRBV9
CSVGAGRPGELFF	TRBJ2-2	TRBV29-1
CASSPGADYGYTF	TRBJ1-2	TRBV18
CASSEHGRKTQYF	TRBJ2-5	TRBV10-1
CASSLGTRESTQYF	TRBJ2-3	TRBV5-1
CASSSDRGSEKLFF	TRBJ1-4	TRBV7-2
CASSQDFLGAFF	TRBJ1-1	TRBV4-2
CASSPGPWRGYTF	TRBJ1-2	TRBV2
CASSPGTVYGYTF	TRBJ1-2	TRBV7-9
CASSLQGSDTQYF	TRBJ2-3	TRBV7-2
CASTLDSGNTIYF	TRBJ1-3	TRBV2
CASSLKSRSGNTIYF	TRBJ1-3	TRBV5-4
CASTPGLAGGADTQYF	TRBJ2-3	TRBV5-4
CASRQQGSGNTIYF	TRBJ1-3	TRBV5-1
CASSPARGRGNTEAFF	TRBJ1-1	TRBV18
CASSLVAGGSQPQHF	TRBJ1-5	TRBV5-1
CASSAHPAGVNTGELFF	TRBJ2-2	TRBV10-2
CASSVTAGIIRGNTIYF	TRBJ1-3	TRBV5-4
CASSQGATGELFF	TRBJ2-2	TRBV12-5
CASSQGQGVGYTF	TRBJ1-2	TRBV14
CSALWDGGNTIYF	TRBJ1-3	TRBV29-1
CASSHPPRQRGAGEDTQYF	TRBJ2-3	TRBV4-1
CAGSSGGQETQYF	TRBJ2-5	TRBV10-3
CASSKPGGQRQQPQHF	TRBJ1-5	TRBV21-1
CASSEYRGLAGAYNEQFF	TRBJ2-1	TRBV25-1
CASSKTEGGEAFF	TRBJ1-1	TRBV7-2
CASSLLRDPRGEQYF	TRBJ2-7	TRBV5-1
CAISGTGTDTQYF	TRBJ2-3	TRBV10-3
CASSPTGVGNHEQYF	TRBJ2-7	TRBV4-1
CASRSNRGGNQPQHF	TRBJ1-5	TRBV2
CAINDPSGSYNEQFF	TRBJ2-1	TRBV10-3
CASSYSGQDWEQYF	TRBJ2-7	TRBV6-5
CASRPTGNTGELFF	TRBJ2-2	TRBV10-1
CASTPRQGAFRYGYTF	TRBJ1-2	TRBV19
CASSLTATGDMNYGYTF	TRBJ1-2	TRBV7-3
CASGLAYDSSNQPQHF	TRBJ1-5	TRBV12-5
CASRVRQGGNTEAFF	TRBJ1-1	TRBV6-5
CASSLGSYEQYF	TRBJ2-7	TRBV28
CASSLGRGFYEQYF	TRBJ2-7	TRBV7-2
CASSPSRAGAWYGYTF	TRBJ1-2	TRBV18
CASSPGLYTDTQYF	TRBJ2-3	TRBV27
CASSPRQDRAEAFF	TRBJ1-1	TRBV2
CASSYLTSGGFNEQFF	TRBJ2-1	TRBV6-5